These 17 T cell receptor beta chains originate from one sample sequenced in a study of CXCR3-negative and CXCR3-positive naive CD8 T cells. The libraries of TRB cDNA were constructed through 5' RACE using UMI labels. TCRdb re-called the 5' RACE reads and shows each CDR3 protein once, DNA omitted. The sample data list 100,000 to 150,000 distinct CDR3 sequences. Sequencing was done on a sample of naive CXCR3- CD8+ T cells from blood. Indicated subset: CD45RO-CCR7+CD27+CD95- naive CD8+ T cells lacking CXCR3 (TNR3-). These receptors originate from a human donor in good health. Some clones in this sample may be carry-over from other donors' samples.

The rearrangement joins TRBV5-5 to TRBJ2-7; TCRdb reports TRBD1, a call that lacks DNA to check it against. The CDR3 spans 14 residues. From germline, CDR1 is SGHKS and CDR2 YYEKEE (reference sequence). The chain's CDR3 is CASSPRDSLYEQYF.

The chain has TRBV7-9 and TRBJ2-7; TCRdb's D call, TRBD2, is unchecked because there is no DNA. Germline V CDR1 and CDR2: SEHNR, FQNEAQ (reference sequence). This CDR3 spans 14 amino acids. CDR3 residues: CASSLSPQHYEQYF.

The chain joins TRBV4-2 to TRBJ2-1; absent DNA, TCRdb's TRBD1 call cannot be checked. Per the germline V gene, CDR1 is LGHNA and CDR2 is YNFKEQ. The CDR3 extends over 18 amino acids. This CDR3 reads CASSQDPPPGASYNEQFF.

J is TRBJ2-1 and V is TRBV6-6. CDR3 length: 15 residues. Germline V lookup: CDR1 MNHNY, CDR2 SVGAGI (reference sequence). CDR3 protein: CASSYGEASYNEQFF.

This sequence joins TRBV29-1 and TRBJ1-1; TCRdb reports TRBD1, a call that lacks DNA to check it against. This CDR3 is 14 amino acids long. Germline-derived CDR1 and CDR2 are SQVTM and ANQGSEA. This chain's CDR3 is CSVDRGRVNTEAFF.

V is TRBV7-9 and J is TRBJ2-5. Germline V gene sequence: CDR1 SEHNR, CDR2 FQNEAQ (reference sequence). The CDR3 consists of 12 residues. CDR3 protein: CASRASQETQYF.

The J gene is TRBJ2-1, the V gene TRBV7-2; the D gene TCRdb calls, TRBD2, cannot be checked with no DNA. CDR1 is SGHTA, CDR2 FQGNSA, per germline. The CDR3 has 16 residues. The CDR3 sequence: CASSLSGLAGGNEQFF.

The chain links TRBV3-1 to TRBJ2-7. The germline V gene encodes CDR1 LGHDT and CDR2 YNNKEL (reference sequence). CDR3 length: 16 amino acids. The CDR3 here is CASSQDFSLPSYEQYF.

The CDR3 is CASSLGRLNNEQFF. The rearrangement joins TRBV28 to TRBJ2-1. Germline values: CDR1 MDHEN, CDR2 SYDVKM. The CDR3 has 14 residues. Full variable domain (missing parts from reference TRBV28 and TRBJ2-1): DVKVTQSSRYLVKRTGEKVFLECVQDMDHENMFWYRQDPGLGLRLIYFSYDVKMKEKGDIPEGYSVSREKKERFSLILESASTNQTSMYLCASSLGRLNNEQFFGPGTRLTVL.

The rearrangement uses TRBV29-1 and TRBJ2-1; TCRdb calls TRBD2, which cannot be checked without DNA. CDR3 length: 13 amino acids. Germline CDR1 and CDR2: SQVTM and ANQGSEA. The CDR3 here is CSVELAEDNEQFF.

This chain uses TRBV5-4 with TRBJ2-7; TCRdb's D call of TRBD1 is untestable without DNA. Germline loops: CDR1 SGHNT, CDR2 YYREEE (reference sequence). The CDR3 runs to 14 residues. Here the CDR3 reads CASSFGTGTYEQYF.

The V call is TRBV10-3, the J call TRBJ2-7; TCRdb gives TRBD1 as the D gene, but with no DNA this cannot be confirmed. This CDR3 is built from 15 residues. Germline V CDR1 and CDR2: ENHRY, SYGVKD. The CDR3 protein is CAISHRDSSSYEQYF.

The chain has TRBV9 and TRBJ2-1; TCRdb's D gene call, TRBD1, goes unchecked for lack of DNA. Germline CDR1 is SGDLS and CDR2 is YYNGEE. The CDR3 is 14 amino acids. The CDR3 sequence is CASSLEGGANEQFF. The full variable domain, in which reference TRBV9 and TRBJ2-1 provide the parts outside the CDR3, is DSGVTQTPKHLITATGQRVTLRCSPRSGDLSVYWYQQSLDQGLQFLIQYYNGEERAKGNILERFSAQQFPDLHSELNLSSLELGDSALYFCASSLEGGANEQFFGPGTRLTVL.

The rearrangement links TRBV20-1 to TRBJ2-3. The CDR3 has 17 residues. Per the germline V gene, CDR1 is DFQATT and CDR2 is SNEGSKA (reference sequence). CDR3 amino acids: CSARDYERDGLGDTQYF.

This chain joins TRBV6-2 or TRBV6-3 and TRBJ1-5. CDR3 length: 14 residues. Germline V lookup: CDR1 MNHEY, CDR2 SVGEGT. CDR3 loop: CASSYGASNQPQHF.

J is TRBJ1-4 and V is TRBV7-9; TCRdb calls TRBD1, which cannot be checked without DNA. Germline lookup yields CDR1 SEHNR and CDR2 FQNEAQ (reference sequence). The CDR3 is made up of 14 amino acids. CDR3: CASTVQGTNEKLFF.

This chain uses TRBV9 with TRBJ1-6. Germline loops: CDR1 SGDLS, CDR2 YYNGEE. The CDR3 length is 16 residues. The CDR3 reads CASSASSSSYNSPLHF.